This passage covers 26 T cell receptor beta chains from one sample sequenced in a study of T cell repertoires in cytomegalovirus infection. One entry per CDR3 protein results from TCRdb running MiXCR on the reads. This repertoire shows approximately 770,000 distinct CDR3 sequences, roughly 28% found once; its top ten account for over 10%. These TCRs are of unknown antigen specificity. The sample here was cultured CD8+ T cells from PBMCs, taken from culture after CMV antigen stimulation. All receptors derive from a human donor in good health (CMV status not recorded). Some clones in this sample may be carry-over from other donors' samples.

Only a few counts were recorded for this clonotype. This chain links TRBV6-2 or TRBV6-3 with TRBJ2-7; 12 bases match TRBD2. V was clipped by 2 bases and J by 2 bases; unmatched bases: 4. Germline V gene sequence: CDR1 MNHEY, CDR2 SVGEGT. The CDR3 is 16 residues long. The CDR3 here is CASSYPTSGGTYEQYV. CDR3 bases: TGTGCCAGCAGTTACCCGACTAGCGGGGGAACCTACGAGCAGTACGTC.

The rearrangement links TRBV11-2 to TRBJ2-7; the D gene is possibly TRBD1 (6 bases). Germline CDR1 is SGHAT and CDR2 is FQNNGV. V was shortened by 0 bases and J by 2 bases, with 11 bases between the two germline ends. CDR3 length equals 15 residues. Here the CDR3 DNA reads TGTGCCAGCAGCTTAGATGTCAGGGGCCCCTACGAGCAGTACTTC. Translated: CASSLDVRGPYEQYF.

This rearrangement joins TRBV7-3 to TRBJ1-1; TRBD1 aligns across 12 bases. The CDR3 extends over 17 amino acids. The V gene's germline CDR1 is SGHTA and CDR2 FQGTGA. V shed 5 bases and J 3 bases; nucleotides not matched to a gene: 10. CDR3 DNA sequence: TGTGCCAGCAGCCACGGGACAGGGGGCGTCTTGGACACTGAAGCTTTCTTT. This encodes CASSHGTGGVLDTEAFF. The complete variable domain, with remaining parts taken from reference TRBV7-3 and TRBJ1-1, reads GAGVSQTPSNKVTEKGKYVELRCDPISGHTALYWYRQSLGQGPEFLIYFQGTGAADDSGLPNDRFFAVRPEGSVSTLKIQRTERGDSAVYLCASSHGTGGVLDTEAFFGQGTRLTVV.

This chain joins TRBV27 and TRBJ2-1; TRBD2 aligns across 9 bases. With 2 bases clipped from V and 4 bases from J, the junction kept 9 bases outside the gene matches. This CDR3 is built from 17 residues. Germline V gene sequence: CDR1 MNHEY, CDR2 SMNVEV (reference sequence). The CDR3 sequence: CASSLDPPAGGYNEQFF. The CDR3 bases are TGTGCCAGCAGTTTAGACCCCCCGGCGGGGGGGTACAATGAGCAGTTCTTC.

This clonotype was counted once. V is TRBV19 and J is TRBJ1-1, with D possibly TRBD1 on 5 matching bases. V was clipped by 6 bases and J by 6 bases, with 11 bases between them. This CDR3 is built from 12 residues. Per the germline V gene, CDR1 is LNHDA and CDR2 is SQIVND (reference sequence). CDR3 loop: CASSWGGAEAFF. CDR3 coding DNA: TGTGCCAGTAGCTGGGGGGGGGCTGAAGCTTTCTTT.

V gene TRBV12-3 or TRBV12-4 combines with J gene TRBJ2-6, with TRBD1 matching over 10 bases. The junction had 5 bases not matched to a gene; V was cut back by 5 bases and J by 1 base. The CDR3 is 17 amino acids. CDR3 in DNA: TGTGCCAGCAGTGGGGGGACAGGGGTATCTGGGGCCAACGTCCTGACTTTC. Translating it yields CASSGGTGVSGANVLTF.

The chain uses TRBV2 and TRBJ2-5; 8 bases agree with TRBD2. The CDR3 spans 16 residues. The junction had 6 bases not matched to a gene; V was cut back by 0 bases and J by 3 bases. Germline lookup yields CDR1 SNHLY and CDR2 FYNNEI. CDR3 in DNA: TGTGCCAGCAGTGAAGCGCGTAGCGGGGCGAAAGAGACCCAGTACTTC. Its protein is CASSEARSGAKETQYF.

This clonotype came up a few times. The J gene is TRBJ2-2, the V gene TRBV10-2; TRBD2 matches 8 bases. This CDR3 has 15 amino acids. V dropped 0 bases and J dropped 5; count of bases not matched to a gene: 2. CDR1 is WSHSY and CDR2 is SAAADI in the germline V gene. CDR3 in DNA: TGCGCCAGCAGTGAGTCTGCGGGGGGAACCGGGGAGCTGTTTTTT. It specifies CASSESAGGTGELFF.

This clonotype showed up just a few times. J is TRBJ2-7 and V is TRBV12-5, with D maybe TRBD2 (6 bases). The CDR3 sequence is 14 residues long. V shed 6 bases and J shed 2 bases, with 14 bases lying between them. Germline V CDR1 and CDR2: LGHNT, FRNRAP. The CDR3 loop is CASGRTGETYEQYF. In DNA form, the CDR3 reads TGTGCTAGTGGAAGAACGGGAGAAACCTACGAGCAGTACTTC.

The genes are TRBV25-1 and TRBJ2-3; D not certain. The CDR3 extends over 16 amino acids. Germline values: CDR1 MGHDK, CDR2 SYGVNS. Trimming took off 2 bases at V and 2 bases at J, with 14 bases between the two ends. In nucleotides, the CDR3 is TGTGCCAGCAGTGAAAAGGACCTCGCCTACACAGATACGCAGTATTTT. Translated: CASSEKDLAYTDTQYF.

This clonotype was observed a few times. The rearrangement uses TRBV27 and TRBJ1-1; unclear D gene. The CDR3 is made up of 15 amino acids. The ends were cut back, 2 bases at V and 1 base at J, with 11 bases in the middle. Germline V gives CDR1 MNHEY, CDR2 SMNVEV (reference sequence). DNA of the CDR3: TGTGCCAGCAGTTTAAGCTCCTTCCAGAACACTGAAGCTTTCTTT. Translation: CASSLSSFQNTEAFF.

The table lists this clonotype with a few counts. The chain carries TRBV18 and TRBJ2-7, with D possibly matching TRBD1 (6 bases). V lost 6 bases and J 6 bases, leaving 18 bases between the germline ends. This CDR3 spans 14 amino acids. From germline, CDR1 is KGHSH and CDR2 LQKENI. In DNA, the CDR3 is TGTGCCAGCTCCCCCGATCCCGGGACAAGCGAGCAGTACTTC. Translation gives CASSPDPGTSEQYF.

This clonotype was detected a few times. The chain joins TRBV6-2 or TRBV6-3 to TRBJ2-7, with 9 positions matching TRBD2. Looked up from germline, CDR1 is MNHEY and CDR2 is SVGEGT. V gave up 4 bases and J gave up 3 bases; unmatched junction bases: 7. The length of the CDR3 is 15 residues. CDR3 amino acids: CASSSLAGSNYEQYV. DNA of the CDR3: TGTGCCAGCAGTTCGCTAGCGGGGTCCAACTACGAGCAGTACGTC.

The chain is built from TRBV13 and TRBJ1-3; 8 positions agree with TRBD1. This CDR3 comprises 17 residues. V shed 0 bases and J 0 bases; nucleotides not matched to a gene: 4. The germline V gene encodes CDR1 PRHDT and CDR2 FYEKMQ (reference sequence). This CDR3 reads CASSLGQGVTSGNTIYF. DNA for the CDR3: TGTGCCAGCAGCTTAGGACAGGGGGTGACCTCTGGAAACACCATATATTTT. Full variable domain (missing parts from reference TRBV13 and TRBJ1-3): AAGVIQSPRHLIKEKRETATLKCYPIPRHDTVYWYQQGPGQDPQFLISFYEKMQSDKGSIPDRFSAQQFSDYHSELNMSSLELGDSALYFCASSLGQGVTSGNTIYFGEGSWLTVV.

The CDR3 coding sequence is TGTGCCAGCGGCCCATCCCCCTACAATGAGCAGTTCTTC. It codes for CASGPSPYNEQFF. The gene calls are TRBV6-2 or TRBV6-3 and TRBJ2-1; no firm D call. V lost 8 bases to trimming and J lost 2 bases, with 10 bases between them. In germline, CDR1 is MNHEY, CDR2 SVGEGT. CDR3 length equals 13 residues.

Notes on this clonotype: Relative to the germline gene, one junction end is altered; a read error may explain this. The chain couples TRBV28 to TRBJ1-2, with 12 bases identical to TRBD1. Germline CDR1 MDHEN, CDR2 SYDVKM. CDR3 size: 15 residues. CDR3 region: CASSPFVRDRGLAGF. The CDR3 coding sequence is TGTGCCAGCAGTCCCTTTGTCCGGGACAGGGGGCTAGCGGGCTTC.

The sample holds a few counts of this clonotype. The chain uses TRBV2 and TRBJ1-4; perhaps TRBD1 as D (6 bases). Trimming removed 4 bases at V and 5 bases at J, with 14 bases between. This CDR3 region has 15 residues. Germline loops: CDR1 SNHLY, CDR2 FYNNEI. CDR3 in amino acids: CASSAFNRVNEKLFF. Written as DNA, the CDR3 is TGTGCCAGCAGTGCCTTTAACAGGGTAAATGAAAAACTGTTTTTT.

This clonotype was seen a few times. This chain joins TRBV6-1 and TRBJ2-7; 7 positions match TRBD1. Germline CDR1 reads MNHNS; CDR2 reads SASEGT. CDR3 length: 10 amino acids. Trimming at V came to 10 bases and at J to 5 bases, leaving 2 bases not matched to a gene. The CDR3 DNA reads TGTGCCACCACAGGGGACGAGCAGTACGTC. Protein product: CATTGDEQYV.

The V gene is TRBV5-6, the J gene TRBJ1-1; D is unclear. This CDR3 has 13 amino acids. Per germline, CDR1 SGHDT and CDR2 YYEEEE. V lost 6 bases and J 9 bases, leaving 18 bases between the germline ends. In nucleotides, the CDR3 is TGTGCCAGCATCCCGGGAGGTGGCAGGAAAGCTTTCTTT. It yields the protein CASIPGGGRKAFF.

The V call is TRBV2, the J call TRBJ2-2; D is perhaps TRBD1 (5 bases). V lost 9 bases and J 0 bases, leaving 11 bases between the germline ends. The V gene's germline CDR1 is SNHLY and CDR2 FYNNEI. The CDR3 contains 14 residues. The CDR3 region has the DNA TGTGCCAGGGCGCAGGGCGCGAACACCGGGGAGCTGTTTTTT. As protein: CARAQGANTGELFF.

The rearrangement uses TRBV11-1 and TRBJ2-2, with D unclear. Per the germline V gene, CDR1 is SGHAT and CDR2 is FQDESV (reference sequence). The CDR3 is 14 residues long. V lost 5 bases to trimming and J lost 0 bases, with 7 bases between them. The CDR3 region is CASSPDPNTGELFF. The CDR3 DNA reads TGTGCCAGCAGCCCCGATCCGAACACCGGGGAGCTGTTTTTT.

Only a few counts were recorded for this clonotype. The J gene is TRBJ2-1, the V gene TRBV7-9, with D possibly TRBD1 on 6 matching bases. CDR1 and CDR2 (germline): SEHNR, FQNEAQ (reference sequence). The CDR3 length is 13 residues. V lost 1 base and J lost 8, with 9 bases in between. CDR3 in DNA: TGTGCCAGCAGCTTAGGGGGGCAGGATGAGCAGTTCTTC. Translated, it gives CASSLGGQDEQFF.

This clonotype was found a few times. The chain recombines TRBV10-3 with TRBJ2-5; TRBD2 matches 8 bases. Trimming removed 2 bases from V and 1 base from J; junction bases left unmatched: 6. The CDR3 contains 16 residues. Germline V gene data show CDR1 as ENHRY and CDR2 as SYGVKD. The CDR3 spells CAISEPWTSSQETQYF. The CDR3 DNA reads TGTGCCATCAGTGAGCCTTGGACTAGCTCCCAAGAGACCCAGTACTTC.

V and J are TRBV2 and TRBJ2-7; D perhaps matches TRBD2 (5 bases). Trimming pared 0 bases from V and 2 bases from J, leaving 8 bases between. Germline CDR1 is SNHLY and CDR2 is FYNNEI. This CDR3 comprises 14 residues. The CDR3 nucleotides are TGTGCCAGCAGTGAAGCGCGGGTTACCTACGAGCAGTACGTC. Translating gives CASSEARVTYEQYV.

In this sample, this clonotype turned up many times. The chain combines TRBV7-6 with TRBJ2-5; D is possibly TRBD2 (5 bases). The germline V and J ends were trimmed by 5 bases and 5 bases, with 12 bases remaining between them. The CDR3 totals 13 residues. The germline V gene encodes CDR1 SGHVS and CDR2 FNYEAQ. The CDR3 reads CASSPGGGETQYF. The CDR3 coding sequence is TGTGCCAGCAGCCCTGGAGGCGGGGAGACCCAGTACTTC. The full variable domain, rest sourced from reference TRBV7-6 and TRBJ2-5, is GAGVSQSPRYKVTKRGQDVALRCDPISGHVSLYWYRQALGQGPEFLTYFNYEAQQDKSGLPNDRFSAERPEGSISTLTIQRTEQRDSAMYRCASSPGGGETQYFGPGTRLLVL.

The chain carries TRBV7-6 and TRBJ1-4; 7 nucleotides match TRBD1. V shed 6 bases and J 3 bases; nucleotides not matched to a gene: 10. The CDR3 loop spans 16 amino acids. From germline, CDR1 is SGHVS and CDR2 FNYEAQ. In DNA, the CDR3 is TGTGCCAGCAGTCTAGAGGGGGCGCGTTCTAATGAAAAACTGTTTTTT. This gives the protein CASSLEGARSNEKLFF.